What follows is one T cell receptor beta chain and its context. Its target is unknown. This sample is part of a study of cytomegalovirus exposure and HLA in healthy donors. Across the whole study: According to later analysis, the same platform produced the 120 validation and about 700 first-cohort repertoires.

Study outcomes and limitations: The majority of TCR sequences were rare, yet some public TCRs appeared in many donors. Reportedly, diagnosis of cytomegalovirus status by the classifier showed high specificity and sensitivity. TCR clusters originating in the first cohort tended to co-occur in the 120 validation repertoires, according to a later analysis.

In germline, CDR1 is DFQATT, CDR2 SNEGSKA (reference sequence). The CDR3 consists of 11 residues. V was shortened by 3 bases and J by 6 bases, with 6 bases between the two germline ends. TCRdb's table, derived via immunoSEQ multiplex PCR, lists solely in-frame clones and lacks some. Here the sample spans 100,000 to 150,000 clones, about 91% being singletons. The sequence was obtained from a woman aged 18-29 years in good health and CMV-seronegative. The sample was PBMCs. This rearrangement joins TRBV20-1 to TRBJ1-5; D not certain. The CDR3 bases are TGCAGTGCTAGGAGTGGTCAGCCCCAGCATTTT. Translation gives CSARSGQPQHF.